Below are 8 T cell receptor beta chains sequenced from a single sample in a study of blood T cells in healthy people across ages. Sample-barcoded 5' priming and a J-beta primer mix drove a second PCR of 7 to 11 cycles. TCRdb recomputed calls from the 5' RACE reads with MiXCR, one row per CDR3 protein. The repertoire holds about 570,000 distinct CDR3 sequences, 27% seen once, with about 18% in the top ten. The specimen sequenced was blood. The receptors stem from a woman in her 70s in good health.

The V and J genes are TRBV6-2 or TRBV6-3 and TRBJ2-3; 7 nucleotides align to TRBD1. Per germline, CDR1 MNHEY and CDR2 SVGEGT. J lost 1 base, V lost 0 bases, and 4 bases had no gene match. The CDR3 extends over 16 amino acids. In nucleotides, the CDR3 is TGTGCCAGCAGTTACTCGACAGGGTATCGCACAGATACGCAGTATTTT. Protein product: CASSYSTGYRTDTQYF.

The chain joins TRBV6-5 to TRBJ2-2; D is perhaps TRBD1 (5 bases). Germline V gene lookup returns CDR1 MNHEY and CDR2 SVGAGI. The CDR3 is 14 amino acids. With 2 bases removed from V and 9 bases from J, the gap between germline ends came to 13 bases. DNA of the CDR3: TGTGCCAGCAGTTACAATAAGGGGATCTGGGAGCTGTTTTTT. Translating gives CASSYNKGIWELFF.

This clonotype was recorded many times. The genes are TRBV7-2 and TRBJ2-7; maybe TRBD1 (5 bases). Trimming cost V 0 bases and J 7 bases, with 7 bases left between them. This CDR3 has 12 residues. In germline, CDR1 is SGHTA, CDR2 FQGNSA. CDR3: CASSLAGREQYF. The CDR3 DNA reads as TGTGCCAGCAGCTTAGCGGGGCGGGAGCAGTACTTC.

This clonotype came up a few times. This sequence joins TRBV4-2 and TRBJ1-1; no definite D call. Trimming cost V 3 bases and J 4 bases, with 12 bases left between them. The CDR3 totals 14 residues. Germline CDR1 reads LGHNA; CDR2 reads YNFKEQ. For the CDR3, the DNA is TGTGCCAGCAGCCATTCCGCCCTGGGCACTGAAGCTTTCTTT. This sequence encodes CASSHSALGTEAFF.

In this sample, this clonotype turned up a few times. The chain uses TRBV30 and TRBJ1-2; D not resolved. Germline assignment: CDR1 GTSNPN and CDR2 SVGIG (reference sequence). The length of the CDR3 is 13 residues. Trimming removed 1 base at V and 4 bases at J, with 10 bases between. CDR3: CAWSDGGSYGYTF. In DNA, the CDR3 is TGTGCCTGGAGTGACGGCGGGAGCTATGGCTACACCTTC. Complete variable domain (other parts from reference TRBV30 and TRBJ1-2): SQTIHQWPATLVQPVGSPLSLECTVEGTSNPNLYWYRQAAGRGLQLLFYSVGIGQISSEVPQNLSASRPQDRQFILSSKKLLLSDSGFYLCAWSDGGSYGYTFGSGTRLTVV.

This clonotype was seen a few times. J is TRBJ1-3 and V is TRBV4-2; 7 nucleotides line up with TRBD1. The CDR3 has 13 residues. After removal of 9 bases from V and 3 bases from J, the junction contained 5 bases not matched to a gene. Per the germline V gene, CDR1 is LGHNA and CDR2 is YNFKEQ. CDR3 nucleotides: TGTGCCAGTAGGACAGGAGATGGAAACACCATATATTTT. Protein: CASRTGDGNTIYF.

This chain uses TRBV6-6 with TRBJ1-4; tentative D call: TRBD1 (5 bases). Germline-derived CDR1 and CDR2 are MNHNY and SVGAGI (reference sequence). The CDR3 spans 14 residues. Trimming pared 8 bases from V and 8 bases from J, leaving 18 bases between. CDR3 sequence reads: CASQLEGLREKLFF. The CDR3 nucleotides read TGTGCCAGCCAACTCGAGGGGTTACGGGAAAAACTGTTTTTT.

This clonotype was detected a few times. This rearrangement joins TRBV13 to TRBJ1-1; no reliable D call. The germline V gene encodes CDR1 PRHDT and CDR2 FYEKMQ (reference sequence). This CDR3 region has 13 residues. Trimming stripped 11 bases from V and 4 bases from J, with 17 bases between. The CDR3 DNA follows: TGTGCCGGGCAGCGACGGGTGAGCACTGAAGCTTTCTTT. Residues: CAGQRRVSTEAFF.